The T cell receptor (beta chain) described here comes from a study of T cell responses to AZD1222 COVID-19 vaccine. Points from the study as a whole: When two AZD1222 doses had been given, Spike-specific TCR breadth and depth rose. The study sampled repertoires only after the peak T cell response. Donors were largely white British and mainly female; clonal diversity was possibly underestimated.

Assay: immunoSEQ multiplex PCR; the TCRdb copy retains only in-frame clones and omits some. The sample lists about 97,000 clones; around 88% were seen once. Germline V gene sequence: CDR1 ENHRY, CDR2 SYGVKD. This CDR3 has 14 amino acids. The V segment lost 7 bases and the J segment 6 bases; nucleotides outside the gene matches: 11. Comment on this clone: Its specificity is unknown.

V is TRBV10-3 and J is TRBJ2-7, with 8 bases that match TRBD2. This clonotype was obtained from an adult in good health. This material consisted of peripheral blood, taken on day 0 of AZD1222 vaccination. The CDR3 DNA follows: TGTGCCATCAACCACGGGACTAGTTTATTCGAGCAGTACTTC. This codes for CAINHGTSLFEQYF.